This entry lists 6 T cell receptor beta chains sequenced from one sample in a study of Graves' ophthalmopathy and Graves' hyperthyroidism. RNA transcripts served as template for amplifying TCR beta CDR3 sequences. Investigators did first-round RT-PCR with HTBI primers, then second-round multiplex PCR. Each CDR3 protein is one row after TCRdb ran MiXCR on the multiplex PCR reads. The data contain over a million distinct CDR3 sequences, approximately 35% of them singletons. Sequencing used peripheral blood or thyroid tissue (not recorded which). The receptors derive from an adult man with Graves' hyperthyroidism.

This clonotype was observed at least ten times. J is TRBJ1-4 and V is TRBV7-8; D is possibly TRBD1 (5 bases). Trimming left V 1 base short and J 6 bases short, with 24 bases between. Germline lookup yields CDR1 SGHVS and CDR2 FQNEAQ. The length of the CDR3 is 19 residues. The CDR3 nucleotides read TGTGCCAGCAGCTTAGGTAGTAAGCCGTCCGGGACGGATTATGAAAAACTGTTTTTT. This sequence encodes CASSLGSKPSGTDYEKLFF. Full variable domain (outside the CDR3, taken from reference TRBV7-8 and TRBJ1-4): GAGVSQSPRYKVAKRGQDVALRCDPISGHVSLFWYQQALGQGPEFLTYFQNEAQLDKSGLPSDRFFAERPEGSVSTLKIQRTQQEDSAVYLCASSLGSKPSGTDYEKLFFGSGTQLSVL.

The rearrangement uses TRBV10-3 and TRBJ1-5; no reliable D call. The CDR3 has 14 residues. Germline V gene lookup returns CDR1 ENHRY and CDR2 SYGVKD. V lost 10 bases and J lost 0, with 13 bases in between. The CDR3 loop is CASRGSDSNQPQHF. The CDR3, as DNA: TGTGCCAGCCGCGGTTCTGATAGCAATCAGCCCCAGCATTTT.

The chain is built from TRBV19 and TRBJ2-2, with TRBD2 matching 8 bases. CDR3 length: 15 residues. Unmatched junction bases numbered 5, after V lost 5 bases and J lost 3 bases. The germline V gene encodes CDR1 LNHDA and CDR2 SQIVND (reference sequence). DNA of the CDR3: TGTGCCAGTAGTGTGCGGGGGGCTTACACCGGGGAGCTGTTTTTT. Translated, it gives CASSVRGAYTGELFF.

The chain carries TRBV9 and TRBJ1-5, with D possibly matching TRBD1 (5 bases). V lost 0 bases and J 13 bases, leaving 14 bases between the germline ends. Per the germline V gene, CDR1 is SGDLS and CDR2 is YYNGEE. The CDR3 runs to 13 residues. The CDR3 region is CASSVEGTQDQHF. The CDR3 region has the DNA TGTGCCAGCAGCGTAGAGGGGACGCAGGATCAGCATTTT.

This clonotype was found many times. V gene TRBV25-1 combines with J gene TRBJ2-7, with TRBD1 identical over 9 bases. Germline CDR1 reads MGHDK; CDR2 reads SYGVNS. The CDR3 covers 14 residues. Unmatched junction bases numbered 1, after V lost 4 bases and J lost 0 bases. CDR3 coding DNA: TGTGCCAGCAGTGGACAGGGGGTCTCCTACGAGCAGTACTTC. Protein product: CASSGQGVSYEQYF.

The gene calls are TRBV29-1 and TRBJ2-7; TRBD1 might be the D (5 bases). V shed 7 bases and J shed 0 bases, with 19 bases lying between them. This CDR3 contains 15 residues. Germline CDR1 and CDR2: SQVTM and ANQGSEA. In nucleotides, the CDR3 is TGCAGCGGGACAAATACCGGTCTCAGCTCCTACGAGCAGTACTTC. Translated: CSGTNTGLSSYEQYF.